Following are 32 T cell receptor beta chains from one sample sequenced in a study of shared clonotypes between healthy human individuals. Sequencing used immunoSEQ multiplex PCR; TCRdb keeps in-frame clones, though not all of them. This table holds 2 million to 2.5 million clones, 85% to 95% found once. The sequencing input was naive CD4+ T cells from PBMCs. Described subset: CD45RA+ positively selected. Source of these receptors: a man between 18 and 29 years old in good health. Some clones in this sample may be carry-over from other donors' samples.

Worth noting for this clone: Other nucleotide sequences from this sample produce the same CDR3. V is TRBV5-1 and J is TRBJ1-3, with unresolved D. The V end lost 3 bases, the J end lost 0 bases, and 7 bases lay between the germline ends. In germline, CDR1 is SGHRS, CDR2 YFSETQ. The CDR3 length is 14 residues. For the CDR3, the DNA is TGCGCCAGCAGCTCCGTTACCTCTGGAAACACCATATATTTT. This translates into CASSSVTSGNTIYF.

Only one count was recorded for this clone. The chain has TRBV5-1 and TRBJ1-2; tentatively, D is TRBD1 (5 bases). V was shortened by 4 bases and J by 6 bases, with 16 bases between the two germline ends. CDR3 length equals 14 residues. Germline CDR1 is SGHRS and CDR2 is YFSETQ. This chain's CDR3 is CASSPPDGHHGYTF. The CDR3 nucleotides read TGCGCCAGCAGCCCGCCTGACGGACACCATGGCTACACCTTC.

The V call is TRBV7-6, the J call TRBJ2-5; D unresolved. V was pared by 1 base and J by 5 bases, with 8 bases between. Germline lookup yields CDR1 SGHVS and CDR2 FNYEAQ. The CDR3 length is 13 residues. CDR3: CASSLGSAETQYF. CDR3 coding DNA: TGTGCCAGCAGCTTAGGGTCAGCGGAGACCCAGTACTTC.

V usage is TRBV7-9 and J usage is TRBJ1-1, with unresolved D. The ends were cut back, 5 bases at V and 5 bases at J, with 12 bases in the middle. This CDR3 contains 13 residues. In germline, CDR1 is SEHNR, CDR2 FQNEAQ (reference sequence). The CDR3 here is CASSGGLGTEAFF. As DNA, the CDR3 is TGTGCCAGCAGCGGAGGGTTGGGGACTGAAGCTTTCTTT.

The chain recombines TRBV28 with TRBJ1-3; no reliable D call. CDR1 MDHEN and CDR2 SYDVKM come from the germline V gene. The length of the CDR3 is 14 residues. The V end was cut by 1 base, the J end by 3 bases, with 7 bases between. CDR3 nucleotide sequence: TGTGCCAGCAGTTTATCTCTGGGTGGAAACACCATATATTTT. As protein: CASSLSLGGNTIYF.

The rearrangement uses TRBV6-6 and TRBJ1-5; D remains ambiguous. CDR1 MNHNY and CDR2 SVGAGI come from the germline V gene (reference sequence). Trimming shortened V by 4 bases and J by 3 bases, and 10 bases separated the two germline ends. The CDR3 has 14 residues. The CDR3 sequence is CASSSRLINQPQHF. CDR3 DNA sequence: TGTGCCAGCAGTTCCCGACTCATCAATCAGCCCCAGCATTTT.

The chain carries TRBV19 and TRBJ2-7, with D possibly matching TRBD1 (7 bases). Germline CDR1 LNHDA, CDR2 SQIVND (reference sequence). V was cut by 4 bases and J by 2 bases, with 15 bases left in between. This CDR3 region has 15 residues. CDR3 amino acids: CASSSAGQPPYEQYF. The CDR3, as DNA: TGTGCCAGTAGTAGTGCGGGACAGCCTCCCTACGAGCAGTACTTC. The full variable domain, its missing parts supplied by reference TRBV19 and TRBJ2-7, is DGGITQSPKYLFRKEGQNVTLSCEQNLNHDAMYWYRQDPGQGLRLIYYSQIVNDFQKGDIAEGYSVSREKKESFPLTVTSAQKNPTAFYLCASSSAGQPPYEQYFGPGTRLTVT.

This clone was found once. The chain employs TRBV5-1 and TRBJ2-3, with 11 nucleotides matching TRBD2. This CDR3 is built from 17 residues. With V trimmed by 2 bases and J by 4 bases, 9 bases remained unmatched. Per the germline V gene, CDR1 is SGHRS and CDR2 is YFSETQ. This CDR3 reads CASSLARLAGPPDTQYF. The CDR3 DNA reads TGCGCCAGCAGCTTAGCCCGACTAGCGGGACCCCCAGATACGCAGTATTTT.

This rearrangement joins TRBV5-1 to TRBJ1-2; TRBD1 matches 9 bases. The germline V gene encodes CDR1 SGHRS and CDR2 YFSETQ. J lost 5 bases, V lost 3 bases, and 8 bases had no gene match. This CDR3 comprises 15 residues. The CDR3 sequence: CASSSGGTGKYGYTF. CDR3 DNA sequence: TGCGCCAGCAGCTCAGGAGGGACAGGGAAATATGGCTACACCTTC.

About this clone itself: Other DNA variants within this sample encode the same CDR3. CDR3: CASSLSGRSTDTQYF. For the CDR3, the DNA is TGCGCCAGCAGCCTTAGCGGGAGAAGCACAGATACGCAGTATTTT. This chain joins TRBV5-1 and TRBJ2-3; the match to TRBD2 covers 9 bases. The CDR3 totals 15 residues. Germline V gene sequence: CDR1 SGHRS, CDR2 YFSETQ. The V segment lost 4 bases and the J segment 0 bases; nucleotides outside the gene matches: 3.

The chain carries TRBV5-1 and TRBJ2-3; D is ambiguous. The germline V gene encodes CDR1 SGHRS and CDR2 YFSETQ. The V gene lost 5 bases and the J gene lost 1 base, with 11 bases spanning the gap. The CDR3 has 14 residues. CDR3 residues: CASRVLGGTDTQYF. Here the CDR3 DNA reads TGCGCCAGCAGAGTCCTTGGGGGCACAGATACGCAGTATTTT.

The chain joins TRBV5-6 to TRBJ2-7, with a possible D match to TRBD2 (5 bases). CDR3 length: 16 amino acids. Trimming took off 1 base at V and 5 bases at J, with 19 bases between the two ends. Germline V lookup: CDR1 SGHDT, CDR2 YYEEEE. CDR3 in DNA: TGTGCCAGCAGCTTGAGGTATAGGGAGCCCCCCCACGAGCAGTACTTC. Protein product: CASSLRYREPPHEQYF.

V is TRBV4-2 and J is TRBJ1-5; TRBD1 agrees at 8 bases. The CDR3 length is 14 residues. Germline V gene lookup returns CDR1 LGHNA and CDR2 YNFKEQ. The V gene end was trimmed by 0 bases and the J gene end by 8 bases; junction bases not matched to a gene: 3. The CDR3 DNA reads as TGTGCCAGCAGCCAAGACAGGGGGCTCAAGCCCCAGCATTTT. This gives the protein CASSQDRGLKPQHF.

This rearrangement joins TRBV11-2 to TRBJ2-5, with TRBD1 identical over 7 bases. CDR1 is SGHAT, CDR2 FQNNGV, per germline. Unmatched junction bases numbered 9, after V lost 5 bases and J lost 3 bases. The CDR3 consists of 15 residues. The CDR3 protein is CASSPKWQGEETQYF. Here the CDR3 DNA reads TGTGCCAGCAGCCCAAAATGGCAGGGGGAAGAGACCCAGTACTTC.

The chain links TRBV6-5 to TRBJ1-2, with 7 bases aligning to TRBD1. The CDR3 contains 14 residues. From germline, CDR1 is MNHEY and CDR2 SVGAGI. Losses at the gene ends were 2 bases for V and 6 bases for J; bases not matched to a gene: 6. CDR3 in DNA: TGTGCCAGCAGTTACGCTGACAGGGTGGATGGCTACACCTTC. It encodes CASSYADRVDGYTF.

V and J are TRBV28 and TRBJ2-3; D not resolved. Germline CDR1 is MDHEN and CDR2 is SYDVKM. The length of the CDR3 is 14 residues. V was cut by 9 bases and J by 5 bases, with 18 bases left in between. CDR3 nucleotide sequence: TGTGCCAGTCGCAGGTCAGAGGACGTAGATACGCAGTATTTT. Translation: CASRRSEDVDTQYF.

V gene TRBV5-1 combines with J gene TRBJ2-7; D might be TRBD2 (6 bases). V was clipped by 4 bases and J by 0 bases, with 11 bases between them. The CDR3 covers 14 residues. Per the germline V gene, CDR1 is SGHRS and CDR2 is YFSETQ. DNA of the CDR3: TGCGCCAGCAGCGCGGGACGGCCCTCCTACGAGCAGTACTTC. Its translation: CASSAGRPSYEQYF.

This chain links TRBV6-5 with TRBJ2-1, with 7 bases matching TRBD1. This CDR3 comprises 15 residues. Germline V CDR1 and CDR2: MNHEY, SVGAGI. V lost 9 bases to trimming and J lost 2 bases; unmatched junction nucleotides: 10. The CDR3: CASYSGTEAYNEQFF. In nucleotides, the CDR3 is TGTGCCAGTTATTCCGGGACAGAAGCCTACAATGAGCAGTTCTTC.

J is TRBJ2-3 and V is TRBV28, with D uncertain. V was shortened by 5 bases and J by 2 bases, with 11 bases between the two germline ends. CDR3 length: 14 amino acids. CDR1 and CDR2 (germline): MDHEN, SYDVKM. CDR3 residues: CASSKTGPTDTQYF. In nucleotides, the CDR3 is TGTGCCAGCAGTAAAACCGGGCCCACAGATACGCAGTATTTT.

V usage is TRBV2 and J usage is TRBJ1-1; D remains ambiguous. The CDR3 runs 14 residues. Germline CDR1 reads SNHLY; CDR2 reads FYNNEI. The V end was cut by 2 bases, the J end by 0 bases, with 7 bases between. CDR3 nucleotides: TGTGCCAGCAGTGAATTCGTGGTGAACACTGAAGCTTTCTTT. It codes for CASSEFVVNTEAFF.

This chain joins TRBV5-1 and TRBJ2-3; no clear D. The CDR3 is 16 residues long. V shed 0 bases and J shed 2 bases, with 13 bases lying between them. Per the germline V gene, CDR1 is SGHRS and CDR2 is YFSETQ. The CDR3, as DNA: TGCGCCAGCAGCTTGGCCTCGGAGCAGCCCACAGATACGCAGTATTTT. It translates to CASSLASEQPTDTQYF.

The J gene is TRBJ2-7, the V gene TRBV20-1; no definite D call. The CDR3 spans 11 residues. Looked up from germline, CDR1 is DFQATT and CDR2 is SNEGSKA (reference sequence). V lost 1 base and J 7 bases, leaving 8 bases between the germline ends. The CDR3: CSARVDSEQYF. The CDR3 nucleotides are TGCAGTGCTAGAGTCGACTCGGAGCAGTACTTC.

The chain joins TRBV14 to TRBJ2-7; no firm D call. The CDR3 loop spans 11 amino acids. CDR1 and CDR2 (germline): SGHDN, FVKESK. Trimming took 3 bases from V and 6 from J, leaving 6 bases between them. This CDR3 is CASSHTSEQYF. The CDR3 coding sequence is TGTGCCAGCAGCCACACCAGCGAGCAGTACTTC.

V and J are TRBV5-1 and TRBJ2-5, with D maybe TRBD1 (6 bases). V was clipped by 0 bases and J by 2 bases, with 17 bases between them. The CDR3 extends over 17 amino acids. Looked up from germline, CDR1 is SGHRS and CDR2 is YFSETQ. This CDR3 reads CASSLGLAGTLQETQYF. The CDR3, as DNA: TGCGCCAGCAGCTTGGGATTGGCCGGGACACTTCAAGAGACCCAGTACTTC.

The chain recombines TRBV7-3 with TRBJ2-1, with 7 positions matching TRBD1. V lost 5 bases and J lost 8; bases outside the gene matches: 9. CDR3 size: 14 residues. Germline V gene data show CDR1 as SGHTA and CDR2 as FQGTGA. DNA of the CDR3: TGTGCCAGCAGCCTCTACGGACAGGCGGATGAGCAGTTCTTC. Amino acids: CASSLYGQADEQFF.

The chain has TRBV7-2 and TRBJ1-2; no clear D. This CDR3 comprises 16 residues. Between the trimmed V and J ends, which lost 1 base and 3 bases, there was a span of 15 bases. The V gene's germline CDR1 is SGHTA and CDR2 FQGNSA. This CDR3 is CASSLGADGTHYGYTF. The CDR3 region has the DNA TGTGCCAGCAGCTTAGGGGCAGACGGAACCCACTATGGCTACACCTTC.

The genes are TRBV7-9 and TRBJ2-3; 14 nucleotides line up with TRBD2. The CDR3 has 15 residues. Trimming at V came to 1 base and at J to 13 bases, leaving 7 bases not matched to a gene. CDR1 SEHNR and CDR2 FQNEAQ come from the germline V gene (reference sequence). The CDR3 nucleotides read TGTGCCAGCAGCTTAGTCACGGGACTAGCGGGAGTGGAGTATTTT. Its translation: CASSLVTGLAGVEYF.

The chain has TRBV12-5 and TRBJ2-3; possibly TRBD1 for D (5 bases). The CDR3 covers 15 residues. Germline V gene sequence: CDR1 LGHNT, CDR2 FRNRAP. V was pared by 1 base and J by 4 bases, with 12 bases between. The CDR3 spells CASGLGQGFSDTQYF. CDR3 DNA: TGTGCTAGTGGTTTGGGGCAGGGCTTCTCAGATACGCAGTATTTT.

The rearrangement uses TRBV28 and TRBJ2-1, with TRBD2 matching over 10 bases. Germline CDR1 MDHEN, CDR2 SYDVKM. V gave up 5 bases and J gave up 2 bases; unmatched junction bases: 3. This CDR3 region has 15 residues. The CDR3: CASSKTSGPYNEQFF. The CDR3 DNA reads TGTGCCAGCAGTAAGACTAGCGGGCCCTACAATGAGCAGTTCTTC.

The gene calls are TRBV7-2 and TRBJ2-5; the D gene is possibly TRBD2 (5 bases). The CDR3 extends over 16 amino acids. The V end lost 1 base, the J end lost 1 base, and 13 bases lay between the germline ends. Germline-derived CDR1 and CDR2 are SGHTA and FQGNSA. DNA for the CDR3: TGTGCCAGCAGCTTAGGGACTTTACATTTCCAAGAGACCCAGTACTTC. It encodes CASSLGTLHFQETQYF.

V is TRBV28 and J is TRBJ2-7; TRBD1 agrees at 7 bases. In germline, CDR1 is MDHEN, CDR2 SYDVKM. The V segment lost 5 bases and the J segment 6 bases; nucleotides outside the gene matches: 13. This CDR3 is built from 15 residues. The CDR3 DNA is TGTGCCAGCAGTCAACAGAGTAACAGGGGCCGCGAGCAGTACTTC. It codes for CASSQQSNRGREQYF. Full variable domain (outside the CDR3, taken from reference TRBV28 and TRBJ2-7): DVKVTQSSRYLVKRTGEKVFLECVQDMDHENMFWYRQDPGLGLRLIYFSYDVKMKEKGDIPEGYSVSREKKERFSLILESASTNQTSMYLCASSQQSNRGREQYFGPGTRLTVT.

V and J are TRBV10-2 and TRBJ2-3; D not resolved. Trimming pared 2 bases from V and 5 bases from J, leaving 8 bases between. Germline loops: CDR1 WSHSY, CDR2 SAAADI. The CDR3 sequence is 13 residues long. CDR3 sequence: CASSEIDLDTQYF. The CDR3 DNA is TGCGCCAGCAGTGAGATAGATTTAGATACGCAGTATTTT.